The rows below give T cell receptor beta chains drawn from one sample of a study of T cells after yellow fever vaccination. TCRdb re-called the 5' RACE reads with MiXCR, one entry per CDR3 protein. The sample lists approximately 150,000 distinct CDR3 sequences, approximately 6.2% seen once, with about 2.8% in the top ten. Sequenced material: CD4+ T cells sorted from PBMCs, taken on the day of the first yellow fever vaccination. The receptors were gathered from a man between 18 and 29 years old who received the YFV17D yellow fever vaccine. Each CDR3 is given with its conserved first and last residue. The order of the fields is CDR3 DNA, CDR3 protein, J gene, D gene, V gene, clone size. The D gene is left open where the match is weak. Clone size is not always given. Where it is, it says once, few, many or a class for expanded clones.

TGTGCCAGCAGTTTCCCGGGACAGGGGATTCCTGAGCAGTTCTTC,CASSFPGQGIPEQFF,TRBJ2-1,TRBD1,TRBV12-3/TRBV12-4,.
TGCGCCAGCAGCTCAAGTCAACGACCGGGACCCGCGAACACTGAAGCTTTCTTT,CASSSSQRPGPANTEAFF,TRBJ1-1,.,TRBV5-1,.
TGTGCCAGTAGTCTCGACAGGGCCGTGGAGACCCAGTACTTC,CASSLDRAVETQYF,TRBJ2-5,TRBD1,TRBV19,few
TGCGCCAGCAGCTCGCCTCGGGGGACGGTTGGAGATACGCAGTATTTT,CASSSPRGTVGDTQYF,TRBJ2-3,.,TRBV5-1,many
TGTGCCAGCAGTCCCCGTTGGACAGCGAATGAGCAGTTCTTC,CASSPRWTANEQFF,TRBJ2-1,.,TRBV27,.
TGTGCCAGCAGCCCCGGGGGTCAAGCGGTAAAGCAGTTCTTC,CASSPGGQAVKQFF,TRBJ2-1,.,TRBV11-2,many
TGCAGTGCTGGACCTCCGGCTGGAAGTCAGCCCCAGCATTTT,CSAGPPAGSQPQHF,TRBJ1-5,.,TRBV20-1,many
TGTGCCAGCAGTGGGTCGCGAGCTGGAAACACCATATATTTT,CASSGSRAGNTIYF,TRBJ1-3,.,TRBV6-1,few
TGTGCCAGCAGCTTAGTGGGGACTAGCGGGGGTTTCGCCTACAATGAGCAGTTCTTC,CASSLVGTSGGFAYNEQFF,TRBJ2-1,TRBD2,TRBV7-8,.
TGTGCCACCAGTGACGCGGGGGGCTCCACAGATACGCAGTATTTT,CATSDAGGSTDTQYF,TRBJ2-3,TRBD2,TRBV24-1,few
TGTGCCAGCAGCCACCACGGCAGGGGACCTGAAGCTTTCTTT,CASSHHGRGPEAFF,TRBJ1-1,.,TRBV4-2,few
TGTGCCAGCAGTACCGGGACTAGCGGGGGGGCCGGTACGCAGTATTTT,CASSTGTSGGAGTQYF,TRBJ2-3,TRBD2,TRBV7-2,many
TGCGCCAGCAGCTTGACGCCAGGGGGCAGTGAGACCCAGTACTTC,CASSLTPGGSETQYF,TRBJ2-5,TRBD1,TRBV5-1,few
TGTGCTAGCAGCTCCGGGACAGGGGGCCAAGAGACCCAGTACTTC,CASSSGTGGQETQYF,TRBJ2-5,TRBD1,TRBV7-7,few
TGTGCCAGCAGCTTATACACAGATACGCAGTATTTT,CASSLYTDTQYF,TRBJ2-3,.,TRBV7-2,many
TGTGCCAGCAGGATGGGGGCAGGGGTGGATGGCTACACCTTC,CASRMGAGVDGYTF,TRBJ1-2,.,TRBV7-2,few
TGTGCCAGCAGTTTAGCGAGTACGGGGGGAAACTTT,CASSLASTGGNF,TRBJ1-1,.,TRBV12-3/TRBV12-4,few
TGTGCCAGCAGTTTTGGGCAGTATAATTCACCCCTCCACTTT,CASSFGQYNSPLHF,TRBJ1-6,.,TRBV12-3/TRBV12-4,.
TGTGCCATCAGCGGGCAGAGAACAGATACGCAGTATTTT,CAISGQRTDTQYF,TRBJ2-3,.,TRBV10-3,many
TGTGCCAGCAGCCCCATCGGGACAGGTCTTAACCTACGGCCAGATACGCAGTATTTT,CASSPIGTGLNLRPDTQYF,TRBJ2-3,TRBD1,TRBV11-1,many
TGTGCCAGCAGCTCCCTGGGCGGGCCCAGACAGCCCCAGCATTTT,CASSSLGGPRQPQHF,TRBJ1-5,.,TRBV7-2,.
TGTGCCAGCAGCTCAGGGGAGGGCGGGGCCAACGTCCTGACTTTC,CASSSGEGGANVLTF,TRBJ2-6,.,TRBV7-2,.
TGCGCCAGCAGCCCCCACGGACAGGGAACGCCTAATGAAAAACTGTTTTTT,CASSPHGQGTPNEKLFF,TRBJ1-4,TRBD1,TRBV5-1,many
TGTGCGAGAACAAATGAGATGGGGGAATACACTGAAGCTTTCTTT,CARTNEMGEYTEAFF,TRBJ1-1,.,TRBV24-1,few
TGTGCCAGCAGTGGGGCCCGGCGGGGCTCCTACAATGAGCAGTTCTTC,CASSGARRGSYNEQFF,TRBJ2-1,.,TRBV27,many
TGTGCCAGCAGACTCAGTCTTTATAGCTCCTACGAGCAGTACTTC,CASRLSLYSSYEQYF,TRBJ2-7,.,TRBV3-1,few
TGTGCCAGCAGTCTCCAGGGGGATCGGGTATGGGCCTATGGCTACACCTTC,CASSLQGDRVWAYGYTF,TRBJ1-2,TRBD1,TRBV6-1,.
TGTGCCAGCAGTTCCCCGGGCGGGGGAGGCAATGAGCAGTTCTTC,CASSSPGGGGNEQFF,TRBJ2-1,TRBD2,TRBV12-3/TRBV12-4,many
TGCGCCAGCAGCTTCGACAGGAGATTAATGAACACTGAAGCTTTCTTT,CASSFDRRLMNTEAFF,TRBJ1-1,.,TRBV5-1,many
TGTGCCAGCTCACGAGGGACAGGGAAAGAGACCCAGTACTTC,CASSRGTGKETQYF,TRBJ2-5,TRBD1,TRBV18,.
TGTGCCAGCAGGGGGAGGGATACGCAGTATTTT,CASRGRDTQYF,TRBJ2-3,.,TRBV12-3/TRBV12-4,few
TGTGCCAGCGGGCCGGGGGGGGACTACGAGCAGTACTTC,CASGPGGDYEQYF,TRBJ2-7,TRBD2,TRBV5-4,.
TGTGCCAGTAGTATAGATTCTCCTAACTATGGCTACACCTTC,CASSIDSPNYGYTF,TRBJ1-2,.,TRBV19,.
TGTGCCAGCTCACCGGTAGGTTGGCAGTTCTTC,CASSPVGWQFF,TRBJ2-1,.,TRBV18,.
TGTGCCAGCAGCTCGACAGGGGCATTCTTT,CASSSTGAFF,TRBJ1-1,TRBD1,TRBV7-2,many
TGTGCCAGCAGCTTGGCGGGACGGATCTATCAGCCCCAGCATTTT,CASSLAGRIYQPQHF,TRBJ1-5,.,TRBV5-4,few
TGCAGTGCCGAAAGTGGGGCCAACGTCCTGACTTTC,CSAESGANVLTF,TRBJ2-6,.,TRBV20-1,few
TGTGCCAGCAGCAAACGACAGGGAGGAACCGGGGAGCTGTTTTTT,CASSKRQGGTGELFF,TRBJ2-2,.,TRBV21-1,many
TGTGCCAGCAGCCGTTCCCGGGACAGCACAGATACGCAGTATTTT,CASSRSRDSTDTQYF,TRBJ2-3,.,TRBV7-2,many
TGTGCCAGCAGCCAAGATCCTAGCGGGGGGCAAGAGACCCAGTACTTC,CASSQDPSGGQETQYF,TRBJ2-5,TRBD2,TRBV4-2,many
TGTGCCGGCACAAGCAGCGCTAGTTCACCCCTCCACTTT,CAGTSSASSPLHF,TRBJ1-6,.,TRBV6-5,.